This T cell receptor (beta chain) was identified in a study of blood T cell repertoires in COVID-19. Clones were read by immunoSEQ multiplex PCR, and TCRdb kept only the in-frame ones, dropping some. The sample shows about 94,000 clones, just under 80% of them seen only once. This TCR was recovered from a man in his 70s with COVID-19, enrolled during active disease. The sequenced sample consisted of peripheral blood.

CDR3 protein: CASSMGANTEAFF. CDR3 DNA sequence: TGCGCCAGCAGCATGGGGGCGAACACTGAAGCTTTCTTT. The chain uses TRBV5-1 and TRBJ1-1, with D perhaps matching TRBD1 (6 bases). This CDR3 is 13 amino acids long. Germline lookup yields CDR1 SGHRS and CDR2 YFSETQ. Trimming shortened V by 4 bases and J by 1 base, and 8 bases separated the two germline ends.